This TCR beta chain came from a study of T cell responses to AZD1222 COVID-19 vaccine. This clone was counted a single time. V was trimmed by 3 bases and J by 12 bases, leaving 15 bases between them. Looked up from germline, CDR1 is LNHDA and CDR2 is SQIVND (reference sequence). This CDR3 spans 13 amino acids. Here immunoSEQ multiplex PCR was the method, and the copy in TCRdb shows in-frame clones only, minus some. The data contain approximately 100,000 clones, more than 75% of them singletons. This specimen was peripheral blood, taken on day 0 of AZD1222 vaccination. The chain recombines TRBV19 with TRBJ1-5, with D perhaps matching TRBD1 (5 bases). This clonotype was sampled from an adult in good health. The CDR3 coding sequence is TGTGCCAGTAGTATCAGGGAGCAGTTTGGCCAGCATTTT. Translation gives CASSIREQFGQHF.